This T cell receptor (beta chain) was captured by sequencing in a study of cytotoxic CD8 clonotypes in ibrutinib-treated CLL. In the study overall: The patients, some eleven relapsed/refractory and roughly 15 treatment-naive, included about 18 who were IGHV unmutated.

Points from the study as a whole: Upon ibrutinib response clonality rose, and upon progression it fell back toward baseline. Sampling times differed between sustained-remission and progressing patients.

With respect to this clone: The antigen is unknown. Germline is not matched at one junction end, which may reflect a read error.

Repertoires were generated with immunoSEQ multiplex PCR, while TCRdb's copy carries only in-frame clones and drops some. Counted here are some 200,000 clones, more than 70% occurring once; the ten biggest clones make up about an eighth. The material was PBMCs, obtained after 12 months of ibrutinib treatment. This sequence originates from a human donor with chronic lymphocytic leukemia.

CDR3 coding DNA: TGTGCCAGCAGTAAAGGATCCGGACTAGCCTACGAGCAGTACTTC. Translation gives CASSKGSGLAYEQYF. This chain joins TRBV10-3 and TRBJ2-7; 7 bases fit TRBD2. Germline values: CDR1 ENHRY, CDR2 SYGVKD. CDR3 size: 15 residues.